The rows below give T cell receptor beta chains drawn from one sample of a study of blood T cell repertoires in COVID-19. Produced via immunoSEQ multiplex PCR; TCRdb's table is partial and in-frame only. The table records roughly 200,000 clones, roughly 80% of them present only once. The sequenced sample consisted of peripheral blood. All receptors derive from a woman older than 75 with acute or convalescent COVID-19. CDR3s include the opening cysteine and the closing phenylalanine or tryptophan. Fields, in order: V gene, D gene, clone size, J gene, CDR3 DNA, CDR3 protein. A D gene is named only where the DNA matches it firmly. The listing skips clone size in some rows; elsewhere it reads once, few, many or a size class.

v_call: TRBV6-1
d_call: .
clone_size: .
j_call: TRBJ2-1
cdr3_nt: TGTGCCAGCAGTGAATACGGGAATGAGCAGTTCTTC
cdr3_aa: CASSEYGNEQFF

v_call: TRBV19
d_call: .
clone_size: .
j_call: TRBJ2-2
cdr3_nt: TGTGCCAGTAGTACCAACAGGGGACTCACCGGGGAGCTGTTTTTT
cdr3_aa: CASSTNRGLTGELFF

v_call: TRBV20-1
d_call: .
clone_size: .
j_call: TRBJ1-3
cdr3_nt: TGCAGTGCTAGTTGGCCAGGGCTCAACACCATATATTTT
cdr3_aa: CSASWPGLNTIYF

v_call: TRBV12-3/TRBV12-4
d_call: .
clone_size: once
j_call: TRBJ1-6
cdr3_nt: TGTGCCAGCAGTCCGGGAAATAATTCACCCCTCCACTTT
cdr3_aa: CASSPGNNSPLHF

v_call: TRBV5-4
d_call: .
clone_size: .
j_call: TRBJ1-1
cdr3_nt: TGTGCCAGCAGCGCAGGGGTAGGCACTGAAGCTTTCTTT
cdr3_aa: CASSAGVGTEAFF

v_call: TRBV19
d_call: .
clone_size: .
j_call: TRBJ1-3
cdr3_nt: TGTGCCAGTAGTATAGATGTAAGGCAGACTGCTGGAAACACCATATATTTT
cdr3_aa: CASSIDVRQTAGNTIYF

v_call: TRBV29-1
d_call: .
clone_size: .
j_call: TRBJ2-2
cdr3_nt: TGCAGCGGGGGGCGAGGGACCGGGGAGCTGTTTTTT
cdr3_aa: CSGGRGTGELFF

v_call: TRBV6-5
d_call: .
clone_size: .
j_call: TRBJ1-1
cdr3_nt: TGTGCCAGCATCGCGGGGGCGACTGAAGCTTTCTTT
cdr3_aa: CASIAGATEAFF

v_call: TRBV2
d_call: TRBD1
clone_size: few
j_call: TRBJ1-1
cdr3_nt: TGTGCCAGCAGTGGGACAGGGGGTAGGGGCACTGAAGCTTTCTTT
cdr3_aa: CASSGTGGRGTEAFF

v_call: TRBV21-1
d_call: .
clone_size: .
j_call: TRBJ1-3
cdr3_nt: TGTGCCAGCAGCAAAGAAGGCGACAACCGCTCTGGAAACACCATATATTTT
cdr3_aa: CASSKEGDNRSGNTIYF

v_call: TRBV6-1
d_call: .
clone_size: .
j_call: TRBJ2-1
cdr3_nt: TGTGCCAGCAGTGAATCGGTCCCCTCCTCCTACAATGAGCAGTTCTTC
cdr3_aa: CASSESVPSSYNEQFF

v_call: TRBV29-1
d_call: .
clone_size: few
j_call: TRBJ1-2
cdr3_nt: TGCAGCGTTGAATGGCAGTCCTATGGCTACACCTTC
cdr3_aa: CSVEWQSYGYTF

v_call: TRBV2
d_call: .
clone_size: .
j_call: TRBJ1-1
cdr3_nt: TGTGCCAGCAGTGAAGACCCAGGGATGAACACTGAAGCTTTCTTT
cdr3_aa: CASSEDPGMNTEAFF

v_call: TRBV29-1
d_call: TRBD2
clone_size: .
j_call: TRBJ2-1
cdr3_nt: TGCAGCGTTGAGGGAGATCCTAGCGGGAGGCCCGATGAGCAGTTCTTC
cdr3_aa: CSVEGDPSGRPDEQFF

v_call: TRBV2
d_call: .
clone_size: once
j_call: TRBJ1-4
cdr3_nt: TGTGCCAGCAGTGAAAGAGAGGGTGGGAATGAAAAACTGTTTTTT
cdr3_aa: CASSEREGGNEKLFF

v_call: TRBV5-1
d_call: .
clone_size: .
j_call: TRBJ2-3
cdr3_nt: TGCGCCAGCAGCCCGGGGATAGATACGCAGTATTTT
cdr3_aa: CASSPGIDTQYF

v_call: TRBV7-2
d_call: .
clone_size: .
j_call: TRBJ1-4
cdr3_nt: TGTGCCAGCAGACCAGGGTCACAGGTCGGAGAAAAACTGTTTTTT
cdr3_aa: CASRPGSQVGEKLFF

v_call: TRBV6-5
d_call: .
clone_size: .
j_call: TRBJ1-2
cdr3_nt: TGTGCCAGCAGTTGGGGCGTTAACTATGGCTACACCTTC
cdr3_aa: CASSWGVNYGYTF

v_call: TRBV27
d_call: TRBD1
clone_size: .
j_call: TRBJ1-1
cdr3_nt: TGTGCCAGCAGTTTAGATGGGACAGAAGCTGAAGCTTTCTTT
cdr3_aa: CASSLDGTEAEAFF

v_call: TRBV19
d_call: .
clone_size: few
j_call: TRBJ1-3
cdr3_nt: TGTGCCAGTAGTATAGGCCAGGCCGTCCTGGGAAACACCATATATTTT
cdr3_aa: CASSIGQAVLGNTIYF

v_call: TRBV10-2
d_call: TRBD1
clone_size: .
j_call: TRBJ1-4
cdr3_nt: TGCGCCAGCAGAGGAACAGGGGGCGCGGGTGAAAAACTGTTTTTT
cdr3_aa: CASRGTGGAGEKLFF

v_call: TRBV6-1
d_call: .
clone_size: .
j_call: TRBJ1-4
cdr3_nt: TGTGCCAGCAGTGACAGGGCTCTTAATGAAAAACTGTTTTTT
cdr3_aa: CASSDRALNEKLFF

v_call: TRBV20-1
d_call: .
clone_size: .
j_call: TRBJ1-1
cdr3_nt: TGCAGTGCTAGTAAGCAGGCGGGGATCTTCGGTAGAGCTTTCTTT
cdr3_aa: CSASKQAGIFGRAFF

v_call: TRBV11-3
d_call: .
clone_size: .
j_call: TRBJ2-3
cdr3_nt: TGTGCCAGCAGCTTAGGGGGGCCGCAGCCAGATACGCAGTATTTT
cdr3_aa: CASSLGGPQPDTQYF

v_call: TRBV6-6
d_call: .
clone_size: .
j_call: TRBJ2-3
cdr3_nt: TGTGCCAGCAGTTACGATCAGGGAAGTCCCACAGATACGCAGTATTTT
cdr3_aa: CASSYDQGSPTDTQYF

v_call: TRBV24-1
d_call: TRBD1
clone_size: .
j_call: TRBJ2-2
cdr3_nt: TGTGCCACCCAAAACCCCGGGACAGGGAACACCGGGGAGCTGTTTTTT
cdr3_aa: CATQNPGTGNTGELFF

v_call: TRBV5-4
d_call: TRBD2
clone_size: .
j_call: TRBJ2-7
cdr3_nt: TGTGCCAGCAGCTTACTAGCGGGCCCTATTTACGAGCAGTACTTC
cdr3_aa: CASSLLAGPIYEQYF

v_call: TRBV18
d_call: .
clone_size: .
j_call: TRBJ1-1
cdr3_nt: TGTGCCAGCTCACACACGACAGGTCAGAACACTGAAGCTTTCTTT
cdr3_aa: CASSHTTGQNTEAFF

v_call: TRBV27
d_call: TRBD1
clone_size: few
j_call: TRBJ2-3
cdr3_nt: TGTGCCAGCAGTCCCCTAACGACAGGGTGGACCGCAGATACGCAGTATTTT
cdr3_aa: CASSPLTTGWTADTQYF

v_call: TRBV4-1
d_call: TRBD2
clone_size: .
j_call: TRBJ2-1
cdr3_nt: TGCGCCAGCAGCCAAGATCGGGCTCGGCGGGAGGGCTTTAATGAGCAGTTCTTC
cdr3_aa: CASSQDRARREGFNEQFF

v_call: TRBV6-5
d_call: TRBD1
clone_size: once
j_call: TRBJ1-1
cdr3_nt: TGTGCCAGCAAGGATTTAAACAGGGGGGCTTTCTTT
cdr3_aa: CASKDLNRGAFF

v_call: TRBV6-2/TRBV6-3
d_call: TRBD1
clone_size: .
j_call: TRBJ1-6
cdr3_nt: TGTGCCAGCAGTCGGACAGGGGATTCGACCCTCCACTTT
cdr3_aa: CASSRTGDSTLHF

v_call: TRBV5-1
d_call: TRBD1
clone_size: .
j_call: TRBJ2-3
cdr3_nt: TGCGCCAGCAGCTTGGCGGGACAGGGAGGCACAGATACGCAGTATTTT
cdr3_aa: CASSLAGQGGTDTQYF

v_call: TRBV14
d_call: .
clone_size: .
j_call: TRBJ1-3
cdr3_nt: TGTGCCAGCAGCCAACAGGGGAAACTTGGAAACACCATATATTTT
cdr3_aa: CASSQQGKLGNTIYF

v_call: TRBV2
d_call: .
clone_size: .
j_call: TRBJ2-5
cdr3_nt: TGTGCCAGCAGTGGACTGGACCGGGGGACCCAGTACTTC
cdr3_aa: CASSGLDRGTQYF

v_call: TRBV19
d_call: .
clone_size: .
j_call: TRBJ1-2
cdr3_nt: TGTGCCAGTAGTATTCGATACCCTCGGCAGGACTATGGCTACACCTTC
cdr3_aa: CASSIRYPRQDYGYTF

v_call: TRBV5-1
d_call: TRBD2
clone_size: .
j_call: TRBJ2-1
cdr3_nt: TGCGCCAGCAGCCTTACTAGCGGGAGACTCAATGAGCAGTTCTTC
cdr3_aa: CASSLTSGRLNEQFF

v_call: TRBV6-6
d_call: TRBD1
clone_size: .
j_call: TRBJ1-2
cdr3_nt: TGTGCCAGCAGTCCTTTAACAGGGGTGGTGGGCGGCTACACCTTC
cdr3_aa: CASSPLTGVVGGYTF

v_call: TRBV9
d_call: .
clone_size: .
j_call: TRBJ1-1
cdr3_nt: TGTGCCAGCAGTCGGGAGACTGGGTGGGACACTGAAGCTTTCTTT
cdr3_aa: CASSRETGWDTEAFF

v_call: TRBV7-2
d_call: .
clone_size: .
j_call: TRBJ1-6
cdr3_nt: TGTGCCAGCAGCCCCCGGCTAGGGGGATCACCCCTCCACTTT
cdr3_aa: CASSPRLGGSPLHF

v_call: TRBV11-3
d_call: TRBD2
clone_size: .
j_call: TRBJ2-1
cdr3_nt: TGTGCCAGCAGCCATTTCGGTAGCGGGAGGTCGTGGAATGAGCAGTTCTTC
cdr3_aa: CASSHFGSGRSWNEQFF

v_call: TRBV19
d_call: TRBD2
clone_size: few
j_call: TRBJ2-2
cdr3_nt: TGTGCCAGTAGAATCCTAGCGGGAGGTGACACCGGGGAGCTGTTTTTT
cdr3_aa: CASRILAGGDTGELFF

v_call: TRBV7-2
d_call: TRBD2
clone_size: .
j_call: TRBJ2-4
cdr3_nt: TGTGCCAGCAGCTCCCGGGGGGGGCGTAGCAAAAACATTCAGTACTTC
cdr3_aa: CASSSRGGRSKNIQYF

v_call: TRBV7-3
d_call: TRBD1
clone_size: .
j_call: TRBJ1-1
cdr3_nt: TGTGCCAGCAGTGCACAGGGGGCGATGAACACTGAAGCTTTCTTT
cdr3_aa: CASSAQGAMNTEAFF

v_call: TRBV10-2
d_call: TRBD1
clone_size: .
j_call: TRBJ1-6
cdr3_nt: TGCGCCAGCAGTGAAGCGGACAGGGCCAATTCACCCCTCCACTTT
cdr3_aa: CASSEADRANSPLHF

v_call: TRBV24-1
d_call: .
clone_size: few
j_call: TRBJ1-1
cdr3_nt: TGTGCCGATTCCCAACGGGGGGCGGACACTGAAGCTTTCTTT
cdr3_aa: CADSQRGADTEAFF

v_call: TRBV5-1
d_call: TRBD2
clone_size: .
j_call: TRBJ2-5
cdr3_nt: TGCGCCAGCAGCTCTTTAGCGGGGGCCCAAGAGACCCAGTACTTC
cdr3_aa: CASSSLAGAQETQYF

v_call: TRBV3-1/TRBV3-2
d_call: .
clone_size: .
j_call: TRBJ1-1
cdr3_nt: TGTGCCAGCAGGCGGGGGGTTAACACTGAAGCTTTCTTT
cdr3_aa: CASRRGVNTEAFF

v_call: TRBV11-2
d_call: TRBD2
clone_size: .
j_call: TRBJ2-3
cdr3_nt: TGTGCCAGCAGCGCCACGACTAGCGGGGGGCCCTGGGGGCAGTATTTT
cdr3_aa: CASSATTSGGPWGQYF

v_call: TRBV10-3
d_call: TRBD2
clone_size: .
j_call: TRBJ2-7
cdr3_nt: TGTGCCATCAGTGAGTCTGGCGGAAGTAGCGGGATATACGAGCAGTACTTC
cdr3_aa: CAISESGGSSGIYEQYF

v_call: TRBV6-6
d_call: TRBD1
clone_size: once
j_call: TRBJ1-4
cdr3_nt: TGTGCCAGCAGTTACCCCCCGGGACAGGGGAATGAAAAACTGTTTTTT
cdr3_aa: CASSYPPGQGNEKLFF

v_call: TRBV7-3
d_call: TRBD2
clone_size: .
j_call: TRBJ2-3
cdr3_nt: TGTGCCAGCAGTCGATTACCGGGACAGGGAGTTCTAGCGGGAGGCGCAGATACGCAGTATTTT
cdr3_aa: CASSRLPGQGVLAGGADTQYF

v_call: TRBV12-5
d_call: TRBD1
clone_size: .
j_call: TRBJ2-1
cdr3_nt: TGTGCTAGTGGTCCCGGGACAGGGGGCCCCGGGGAGCAGTTCTTC
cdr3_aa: CASGPGTGGPGEQFF

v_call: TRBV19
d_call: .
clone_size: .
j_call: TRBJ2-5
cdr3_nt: TGTGCCAGTAGTATAGTTTTTGTGGAGACTCAAGAGACCCAGTACTTC
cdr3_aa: CASSIVFVETQETQYF

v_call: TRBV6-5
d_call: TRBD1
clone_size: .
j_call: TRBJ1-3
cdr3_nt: TGTGCCAGCAGCGGGGACAGCTTTGGAAACACCATATATTTT
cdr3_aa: CASSGDSFGNTIYF